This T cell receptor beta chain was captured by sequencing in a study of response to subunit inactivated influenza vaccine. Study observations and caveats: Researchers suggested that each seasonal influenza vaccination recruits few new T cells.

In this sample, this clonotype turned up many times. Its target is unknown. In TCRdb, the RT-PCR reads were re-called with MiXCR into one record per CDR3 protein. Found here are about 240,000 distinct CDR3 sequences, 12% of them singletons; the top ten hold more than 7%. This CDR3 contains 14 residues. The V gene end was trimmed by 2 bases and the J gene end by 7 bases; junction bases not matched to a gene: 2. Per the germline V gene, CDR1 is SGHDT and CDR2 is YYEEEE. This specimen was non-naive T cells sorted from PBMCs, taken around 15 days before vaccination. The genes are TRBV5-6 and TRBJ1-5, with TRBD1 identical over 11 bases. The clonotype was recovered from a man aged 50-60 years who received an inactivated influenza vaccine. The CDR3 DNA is TGTGCCAGCAGCTTCGGGACAGGGGGACAGCCCCAGCATTTT. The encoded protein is CASSFGTGGQPQHF.